This TCR beta chain was found in a study of T cell repertoires in cytomegalovirus infection. CDR1 is SGHTA, CDR2 FQGNSA, per germline. V was clipped by 3 bases and J by 4 bases, with 11 bases between them. The CDR3 has 14 residues. TCRdb independently ran MiXCR on the reads; one entry per CDR3 protein. The data hold about 130,000 distinct CDR3 sequences, with approximately 9.2% observed a single time. The sample holds many counts of this clonotype. Sequencing was carried out using PBMCs. The rearrangement links TRBV7-2 to TRBJ2-3, with D possibly called TRBD1 or TRBD2 (6 bases each). The sequence was collected from a human donor in good health (CMV status not recorded). Some clones in this sample may be carry-over from other donors' samples. As DNA, the CDR3 is TGTGCCAGCAGCTTTAGGGGGGTACCAGATACGCAGTATTTT. It yields the protein CASSFRGVPDTQYF.